These T cell receptor beta chains were read from a single sample in a study of cytomegalovirus exposure and HLA in healthy donors. Using immunoSEQ multiplex PCR, the repertoire was profiled, and TCRdb retains in-frame clones only, with some absent. The sample has about 120,000 clones; about 75% are singletons. The sequenced sample consisted of PBMCs. These TCRs come from a woman in her thirties or forties in good health and CMV-seropositive. Both conserved end residues are part of each CDR3. Fields, in order: D gene, J gene, clone size, V gene, CDR3 DNA, CDR3 protein. D genes are given only for firm matches. Expanded clones get a size class; other rows say once, few or many, or leave the size out.

>.|TRBJ1-3|.|TRBV5-1
TGCGCCAGCAGCCACCGGGAGGGCAGGATATATTTT
CASSHREGRIYF
>TRBD1|TRBJ2-2|.|TRBV5-1
TGCGCCAGCAGCAGAGGGACAGGGAGGGCCGGGGAGCTGTTTTTT
CASSRGTGRAGELFF
>TRBD1|TRBJ1-4|few|TRBV4-2
TGTGCCAGCAGTTTCACAGGGGTGTTTAATGAAAAACTGTTTTTT
CASSFTGVFNEKLFF
>.|TRBJ2-5|.|TRBV29-1
TGCAGCGTTGGATTAGGGAGAGGGGAGACCCAGTACTTC
CSVGLGRGETQYF
>TRBD2|TRBJ2-1|.|TRBV10-2
TGCGCCAGCAGACAACTAGCGGGGGCTCTCTACAATGAGCAGTTCTTC
CASRQLAGALYNEQFF
>.|TRBJ1-1|.|TRBV7-9
TGTGCCAGCAGCTTAGACAGGGCCCGCACTGAAGCTTTCTTT
CASSLDRARTEAFF
>.|TRBJ2-3|once|TRBV27
TGTGCCAGCAGTTTACGCAGGGTGAATACGCAGTATTTT
CASSLRRVNTQYF
>TRBD1|TRBJ2-7|few|TRBV4-1
TGCGCCAGCAGCCAACCCGGGACAGGCTCCTACGAGCAGTACTTC
CASSQPGTGSYEQYF
>TRBD1|TRBJ2-1|once|TRBV14
TGTGCCAGCAGCTTCCGGGACAGTGGGGGGCAGTTCTTC
CASSFRDSGGQFF
>TRBD1|TRBJ2-3|.|TRBV7-9
TGTGCCAGCAGCACTAGACAGGGCAACACAGATACGCAGTATTTT
CASSTRQGNTDTQYF
>TRBD2|TRBJ2-1|.|TRBV11-2
TGTGCCAGCAGGACGGGGGGGTACGACGGTGAGCAGTTCTTC
CASRTGGYDGEQFF
>.|TRBJ1-4|few|TRBV19
TGTGCCAGTAGTATACAGGGGTTAACTAATGAAAAACTGTTTTTT
CASSIQGLTNEKLFF
>TRBD1|TRBJ1-1|.|TRBV9
TGTGCCAGCAGCGTAGTGGTGGAGGGGGCTACGGCTTTCTTT
CASSVVVEGATAFF
>TRBD1|TRBJ1-2|.|TRBV10-3
TGTGCCATCTCCGGGACAGGGACTGGGGGCTACACCTTC
CAISGTGTGGYTF
>.|TRBJ1-2|.|TRBV7-9
TGTGCCTCAGGGAACTATGGCTACACCTTC
CASGNYGYTF
>TRBD1|TRBJ1-2|.|TRBV11-2
TGTGCCAGCAGCTTAGCGTTGGCAGGGGGCGGCTACACCTTC
CASSLALAGGGYTF
>.|TRBJ1-4|few|TRBV7-9
TGTGCCAGCAGCTTCTCCAGGGATGAGGAAAAACTGTTTTTT
CASSFSRDEEKLFF
>TRBD1|TRBJ1-1|.|TRBV5-1
TGCGCCAGCAGCTCGGACAGGGGGGCTGAAGCTTTCTTT
CASSSDRGAEAFF
>.|TRBJ1-2|.|TRBV6-1
TGTGCCAGCAGTGAAGAAGAGGCCGCTGCCCCCCTCTATGGCTACACCTTC
CASSEEEAAAPLYGYTF
>.|TRBJ1-3|.|TRBV5-1
TGCGCCAGCAGCTTGGGCACATCTGGAAACACCATATATTTT
CASSLGTSGNTIYF
>.|TRBJ1-2|.|TRBV5-4
TGTGCCAGCAGCTTGGCAGGGGAGGGTGGCTACACCTTC
CASSLAGEGGYTF
>.|TRBJ1-1|.|TRBV7-2
TGTGCCAGCAGCTACCTATCGGAAGCTTTCTTT
CASSYLSEAFF
>.|TRBJ2-7|.|TRBV18
TGTGCCAGCTCAATTGGACAATTGGGCTACGAGCAGTACTTC
CASSIGQLGYEQYF
>.|TRBJ1-2|.|TRBV5-1
TGCGCCAGCAGAAGGGAGGGCCTCGATGGCTACACCTTC
CASRREGLDGYTF
>.|TRBJ1-5|.|TRBV30
TGTGCCTGGAGGGGTACAGGGCGCAATCAGCCCCAGCATTTT
CAWRGTGRNQPQHF
>.|TRBJ2-2|.|TRBV11-3
TGTGCCAGCAGCACCGGACGGGGAAACACCGGGGAGCTGTTTTTT
CASSTGRGNTGELFF
>TRBD1|TRBJ2-1|.|TRBV19
TGTGCCAGTAGCCCTCTGCAGGGGGCGAACAATGAGCAGTTCTTC
CASSPLQGANNEQFF
>.|TRBJ1-2|.|TRBV6-5
TGTGCCAGCAGTTACTCGAAGGATGGAGGGTATGGCTACACCTTC
CASSYSKDGGYGYTF
>.|TRBJ1-5|many|TRBV6-5
TGTGCCAGCAGTGACAGGTGGAGCAATCAGCCCCAGCATTTT
CASSDRWSNQPQHF
>TRBD1|TRBJ2-2|.|TRBV7-9
TGTGCCAGCAGCTCGAGCCAGGGGGTGGACACCGGGGAGCTGTTTTTT
CASSSSQGVDTGELFF
>.|TRBJ2-7|.|TRBV5-4
TGTGCCAGCAGCTTGTCCCTCGGGGGCGAGCAGTACTTC
CASSLSLGGEQYF
>.|TRBJ1-6|.|TRBV6-1
TGTGCCAGCAGTGAAGCACGAAGGTTCGCAGGGCGTTGGACCCTCCACTTT
CASSEARRFAGRWTLHF
>TRBD1|TRBJ2-2|.|TRBV27
TGTGCCAGCAGTTTACCCGGGACAGGAAACATCGGGGAGCTGTTTTTT
CASSLPGTGNIGELFF
>.|TRBJ1-2|.|TRBV19
TGTGCCAGTAGTATACGGAAGGAGGTTGGTGGCTACACCTTC
CASSIRKEVGGYTF
>TRBD2|TRBJ2-3|once|TRBV6-5
TGTGCCAGCAGTTCTTCCGGGGGTAGCGGGGGAGATACGCAGTATTTT
CASSSSGGSGGDTQYF
>TRBD1|TRBJ2-7|.|TRBV5-6
TGTGCCAGCACCTCGTGGACAGGGGAATGGGCCTACGAGCAGTACTTC
CASTSWTGEWAYEQYF
>TRBD1|TRBJ1-1|.|TRBV6-1
TGTGCCAGCAGTCTCTCGGACAGGCGGAACACTGAAGCTTTCTTT
CASSLSDRRNTEAFF
>TRBD2|TRBJ2-1|.|TRBV27
TGTGCCAGCAGTCCCACTAGCGGGGGGGCCGAGCAGTTCTTC
CASSPTSGGAEQFF
>.|TRBJ1-2|.|TRBV9
TGTGCCAGCAGCATCCAAGTACAGGGCAACTATGGCTACACCTTC
CASSIQVQGNYGYTF
>TRBD1|TRBJ1-1|.|TRBV2
TGTGCCAGCAGTGGACAGGGGGGGCCGAACACTGAAGCTTTCTTT
CASSGQGGPNTEAFF
>.|TRBJ1-4|few|TRBV5-1
TGCGCCAGCAGCTTGGAAGGCCTGACAAATGAAAAACTGTTTTTT
CASSLEGLTNEKLFF
>.|TRBJ2-1|.|TRBV7-2
TGTGCCAGCAGCCAACCCGACCTAGTAAATGAGCAGTTCTTC
CASSQPDLVNEQFF
>.|TRBJ1-2|.|TRBV28
TGTGCCAGCATCGCACCAGGGGCCCTCCTCTATGGCTACACCTTC
CASIAPGALLYGYTF
>TRBD2|TRBJ2-3|.|TRBV7-9
TGTGCCAGCAGCTTACGCCGCGGGAGAACCACAGATACGCAGTATTTT
CASSLRRGRTTDTQYF
>.|TRBJ1-1|.|TRBV5-4
TGTGCCAGCAGCCAACAGATGAACACTGAAGCTTTCTTT
CASSQQMNTEAFF